The present TCR beta chain was sequenced within a study of T-cell memory formation after mild COVID-19. The wider study: TCR clusters were largely donor specific.

This clonotype was seen repeatedly, ten times or more. TCRalpha and TCRbeta libraries used 5'RACE with constant-segment primers and UMIs. TCRdb re-analysed the 5' RACE reads in MiXCR, keeping a single row per CDR3 protein. Of approximately 350,000 distinct CDR3 sequences in the sample, 10% to 15% were seen once. Germline V gives CDR1 SGHTA, CDR2 FQGNSA. V lost 5 bases, J lost 5 bases, and 9 bases stayed unmatched. The CDR3 has 15 residues. V gene TRBV7-2 combines with J gene TRBJ2-5; TRBD1 aligns across 9 bases. Sequenced: PBMCs or a T cell subset sorted from them (not recorded which). This TCR was recovered from a man younger than 35 who had mild COVID-19 (a few samples of this study predate the infection). Cell type and time point are not known. CDR3: CASSTNRGPEETQYF. The CDR3 nucleotides are TGTGCCAGCAGCACCAACAGGGGGCCGGAGGAGACCCAGTACTTC.